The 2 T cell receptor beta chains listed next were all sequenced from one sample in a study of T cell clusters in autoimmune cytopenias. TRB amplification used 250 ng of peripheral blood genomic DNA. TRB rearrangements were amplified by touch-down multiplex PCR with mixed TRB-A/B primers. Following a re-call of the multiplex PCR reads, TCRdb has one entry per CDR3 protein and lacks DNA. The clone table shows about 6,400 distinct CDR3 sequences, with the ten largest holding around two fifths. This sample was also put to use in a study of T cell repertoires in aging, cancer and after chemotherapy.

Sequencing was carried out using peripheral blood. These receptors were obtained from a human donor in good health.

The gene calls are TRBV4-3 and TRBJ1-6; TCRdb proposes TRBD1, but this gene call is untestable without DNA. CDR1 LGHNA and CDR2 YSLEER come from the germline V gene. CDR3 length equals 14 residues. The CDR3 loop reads CASSQDRGDSPLHF.

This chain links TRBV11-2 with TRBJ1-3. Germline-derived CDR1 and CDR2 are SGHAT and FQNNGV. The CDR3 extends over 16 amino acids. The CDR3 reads CASSLDLVGSGNTIYF.